This TCR beta chain was observed in a study of blood T cells in healthy people across ages. The V end lost 4 bases, the J end lost 6 bases, and 13 bases lay between the germline ends. This CDR3 has 15 amino acids. Looked up from germline, CDR1 is MNHEY and CDR2 is SVGAGI. Study-wide results and caveats: Long-lived donors had more naive CD4+ cells and higher diversity than aged donors.

This clonotype was found a few times. Its specificity is not known. Every sample gave at least 5 micrograms of total RNA when it was extracted. The authors ran a second PCR of about 6 to 11 cycles using a sample-barcoded 5' primer and a J-beta primer mix. TCRdb re-analysed the 5' RACE reads in MiXCR, keeping a single row per CDR3 protein. This sample has approximately 1.5 million distinct CDR3 sequences; about 35% occur once, and the top ten carry around 11%. The chain has TRBV6-5 and TRBJ1-6; D might be TRBD1 (6 bases). The sequence was obtained from a woman aged 25 to 45 in good health. The sample comprised blood. The CDR3 region is CASSLSDRRNSPLHF. The CDR3 coding sequence is TGTGCCAGCAGTTTATCCGACAGGCGTAATTCACCCCTCCACTTT.